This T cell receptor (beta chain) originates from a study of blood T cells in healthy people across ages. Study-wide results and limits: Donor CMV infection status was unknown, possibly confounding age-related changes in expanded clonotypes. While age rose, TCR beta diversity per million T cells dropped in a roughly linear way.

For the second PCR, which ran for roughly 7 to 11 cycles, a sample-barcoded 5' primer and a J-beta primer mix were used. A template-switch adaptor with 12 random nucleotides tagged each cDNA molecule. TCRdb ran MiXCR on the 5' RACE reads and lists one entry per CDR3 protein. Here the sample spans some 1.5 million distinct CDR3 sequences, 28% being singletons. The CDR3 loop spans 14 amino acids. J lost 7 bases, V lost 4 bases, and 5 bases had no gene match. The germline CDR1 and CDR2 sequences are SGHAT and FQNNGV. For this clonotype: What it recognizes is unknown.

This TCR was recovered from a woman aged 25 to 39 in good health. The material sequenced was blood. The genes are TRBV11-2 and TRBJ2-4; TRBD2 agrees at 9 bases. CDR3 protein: CASSSAGTSNIQYF. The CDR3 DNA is TGTGCCAGCAGCTCCGCCGGGACTAGCAACATTCAGTACTTC.